The next 25 T cell receptor beta chains were all read from a single sample in a study of metastatic and nonmetastatic thyroid tumors. Every patient was untreated before thyroid surgery. TCRdb re-analyzed the PCR reads using MiXCR. The data hold approximately 21,000 clones, with 28% observed a single time. The specimen was tumor tissue. Receptor source: a male donor with papillary thyroid cancer or a benign thyroid nodule (not recorded which). Some clones in this sample may be carry-over from other donors' samples.

As to this clone: A junction end diverges from the germline sequence, so it may reflect a read error. The V gene is TRBV27, the J gene TRBJ1-1; 8 nucleotides agree with TRBD1. The CDR3 is 14 residues long. Germline V gives CDR1 MNHEY, CDR2 SMNVEV (reference sequence). The CDR3 DNA reads TGTGCCAGCATTTCTTACAGGGGGATCACTGAAGCTTTCTTC. It translates to CASISYRGITEAFF.

The chain joins TRBV20-1 to TRBJ1-5; 7 bases line up with TRBD1. The CDR3 loop spans 14 amino acids. J gave up 1 base and V 3 bases, and 3 bases lay outside the gene matches. CDR1 and CDR2 (germline): DFQATT, SNEGSKA (reference sequence). The CDR3 loop is CSASVQGSNQPQHF. Here the CDR3 DNA reads TGCAGTGCTAGTGTACAGGGGAGCAATCAGCCCCAGCATTTT.

The V call is TRBV7-6, the J call TRBJ1-5; no reliable D call. Germline CDR1 is SGHVS and CDR2 is FNYEAQ. The CDR3 extends over 13 amino acids. V was trimmed by 4 bases and J by 5 bases, leaving 9 bases between them. This chain's CDR3 is CASSSMPDQPQHF. The CDR3 DNA reads TGTGCCAGCAGCTCAATGCCGGATCAGCCCCAGCATTTT.

V is TRBV3-1 and J is TRBJ2-7; D possibly uses TRBD1 or TRBD2 (5 bases each). Germline V gene lookup returns CDR1 LGHDT and CDR2 YNNKEL (reference sequence). The CDR3 is 15 amino acids. Between the trimmed V and J ends, which lost 6 bases and 2 bases, there was a span of 17 bases. The CDR3 reads CASSRSGTLAYEQYF. The CDR3 region has the DNA TGTGCCAGCAGTCGAAGTGGGACGTTAGCCTACGAGCAGTACTTC.

This clone occurred a few times. V gene TRBV11-3 combines with J gene TRBJ1-2; perhaps TRBD1 as D (6 bases). CDR3 length: 15 amino acids. V gave up 4 bases and J gave up 4 bases, with 16 bases separating them. Germline loops: CDR1 SGHNT, CDR2 YENEEA. The DNA for the CDR3 is TGTGCCAGCAGCTCCTCAGGGGCAGGGAGCTATGGCTACACCTTC. This encodes CASSSSGAGSYGYTF.

The table lists this clone with many counts. The chain carries TRBV19 and TRBJ1-5; TRBD1 matches at 7 bases. The J segment lost 7 bases and the V segment lost 0 bases, leaving 12 bases of the junction unmatched. This CDR3 is built from 17 residues. Germline-derived CDR1 and CDR2 are LNHDA and SQIVND (reference sequence). The CDR3 region has the DNA TGTGCCAGTAGTATAGATAGTGCGCAGGGGGTTCGACAGCCCCAGCATTTT. Amino acid sequence: CASSIDSAQGVRQPQHF.

This clone has a count of ten or more. J is TRBJ1-2 and V is TRBV2, with 11 bases fitting TRBD1. This CDR3 is built from 15 residues. Germline CDR1 reads SNHLY; CDR2 reads FYNNEI. Germline trimming cut 0 bases from V and 4 bases from J; bases unmatched to any gene: 1. Written as DNA, the CDR3 is TGTGCCAGCAGTGAAGCGGGGACAGGGGGCTATGGCTACACCTTC. Translation gives CASSEAGTGGYGYTF.

This clone came up a few times. The chain uses TRBV6-4 and TRBJ1-1, with D tentatively TRBD1 (5 bases). This CDR3 comprises 13 residues. The germline V and J ends were trimmed by 6 bases and 2 bases, with 10 bases remaining between them. The germline V gene encodes CDR1 MRHNA and CDR2 SNTAGT. The CDR3 region is CASRRQSNTEAFF. Written as DNA, the CDR3 is TGTGCCAGCAGGAGACAGAGCAACACTGAAGCTTTCTTT.

This clone appeared many times. The chain has TRBV29-1 and TRBJ2-1; 7 positions agree with TRBD1. V dropped 5 bases and J dropped 6; count of bases not matched to a gene: 4. The CDR3 extends over 12 amino acids. The germline gives CDR1 SQVTM, CDR2 ANQGSEA. This chain's CDR3 is CSVRAGGNEQFF. DNA for the CDR3: TGCAGCGTTCGAGCAGGGGGCAATGAGCAGTTCTTC.

This clone was seen ten or more times. The chain recombines TRBV19 with TRBJ2-3; 10 positions agree with TRBD1. After removal of 6 bases from V and 2 bases from J, the junction contained 11 bases not matched to a gene. CDR3 length equals 17 residues. Germline V gene lookup returns CDR1 LNHDA and CDR2 SQIVND (reference sequence). The CDR3 sequence is CASSLGPGTGDTDTQYF. The CDR3 bases are TGTGCCAGTAGCCTGGGGCCCGGGACAGGGGACACAGATACGCAGTATTTT. The whole variable domain, remainder taken from reference TRBV19 and TRBJ2-3, is DGGITQSPKYLFRKEGQNVTLSCEQNLNHDAMYWYRQDPGQGLRLIYYSQIVNDFQKGDIAEGYSVSREKKESFPLTVTSAQKNPTAFYLCASSLGPGTGDTDTQYFGPGTRLTVL.

The chain uses TRBV7-9 and TRBJ2-7; 7 bases are a match to TRBD1. Looked up from germline, CDR1 is SEHNR and CDR2 is FQNEAQ (reference sequence). V lost 5 bases to trimming and J lost 3 bases; unmatched junction nucleotides: 10. This CDR3 spans 15 amino acids. In nucleotides, the CDR3 is TGTGCCAGCAGCCATTACCGGGACAGACACTACGAGCAGTACTTC. Its protein is CASSHYRDRHYEQYF.

This clone was counted ten times or more. The V and J genes are TRBV2 and TRBJ2-7; 8 positions match TRBD2. The CDR3 has 16 residues. With 6 bases clipped from V and 5 bases from J, the junction kept 15 bases outside the gene matches. Germline V lookup: CDR1 SNHLY, CDR2 FYNNEI. The CDR3 loop reads CASRTSYGTRSNEQYF. CDR3 DNA: TGTGCCAGCAGGACTTCTTACGGGACTAGAAGCAACGAGCAGTACTTC.

This clone has a handful of counts. The rearrangement links TRBV28 to TRBJ2-7, with a tentative D call TRBD2 (5 bases). Germline values: CDR1 MDHEN, CDR2 SYDVKM. This CDR3 contains 13 residues. V lost 2 bases to trimming and J lost 5 bases, with 10 bases between them. The CDR3 protein is CASSLRQTNEQYF. The CDR3 region has the DNA TGTGCCAGCAGTTTAAGGCAGACTAACGAGCAGTACTTC.

This clone has at least ten counts. The chain links TRBV14 to TRBJ2-1, with D unresolved. The CDR3 is 12 amino acids. CDR1 is SGHDN and CDR2 is FVKESK in the germline V gene. V was shortened by 3 bases and J by 7 bases, with 7 bases between the two germline ends. The CDR3 protein is CASSHWGNEQFF. CDR3 DNA sequence: TGTGCCAGCAGCCATTGGGGAAATGAGCAGTTCTTC. Filled out from reference TRBV14 and TRBJ2-1, the complete variable domain reads EAGVTQFPSHSVIEKGQTVTLRCDPISGHDNLYWYRRVMGKEIKFLLHFVKESKQDESGMPNNRFLAERTGGTYSTLKVQPAELEDSGVYFCASSHWGNEQFFGPGTRLTVL.

About this clone: The junction shows a germline mismatch at one end, possibly a read error. The V gene is TRBV5-8, the J gene TRBJ1-1; TRBD1 might be the D (6 bases). The V gene's germline CDR1 is SGHTS and CDR2 YDEGEE. This CDR3 spans 13 amino acids. The CDR3 spells CASTQGLNTEVFF. CDR3 coding DNA: TGTGCCAGCACTCAGGGGCTGAACACTGAAGTTTTCTTT.

This clone was seen more than once but under ten times. The rearrangement links TRBV5-1 to TRBJ2-7; 10 nucleotides line up with TRBD1. Germline V CDR1 and CDR2: SGHRS, YFSETQ. The J segment lost 3 bases and the V segment lost 1 base, leaving 1 base of the junction unmatched. The length of the CDR3 is 14 residues. DNA for the CDR3: TGCGCCAGCAGCTTGCGGACAGGGGGCTACGAGCAGTACTTC. This translates into CASSLRTGGYEQYF.

As to this clone: A read error is possible here, since a much larger clone lies one base away. Within the sample, other DNA sequences also encode this same CDR3. The V and J genes are TRBV6-1 and TRBJ2-3, with D possibly being TRBD2 (6 bases). The germline V gene has CDR1 MNHNS and CDR2 SASEGT. This CDR3 contains 15 residues. The V end was cut by 6 bases, the J end by 5 bases, with 18 bases between. For the CDR3, the DNA is TGTGCCAGCAGCTCCTCACTAGCAGGAGTAGATACGCAGTATTTT. Its translation is CASSSSLAGVDTQYF.

This clone was detected ten times or more. In DNA, the CDR3 is TGTGCCAGCAGCGCGGGACAACACCGCTACGAGCAGTACTTC. As protein: CASSAGQHRYEQYF. This sequence joins TRBV7-9 and TRBJ2-7, with D perhaps matching TRBD1 or TRBD2 (6 bases each). Germline CDR1 is SEHNR and CDR2 is FQNEAQ (reference sequence). V shed 5 bases and J shed 3 bases, with 14 bases lying between them. This CDR3 has 14 residues.

This rearrangement joins TRBV5-1 to TRBJ2-7; the match to TRBD1 covers 9 bases. Germline V gives CDR1 SGHRS, CDR2 YFSETQ. With V trimmed by 4 bases and J by 3 bases, 8 bases remained unmatched. The CDR3 is 15 residues long. CDR3 in DNA: TGCGCCAGCAGCCCGACGAGGGACAGGGTCTACGAGCAGTACTTC. It is translated as CASSPTRDRVYEQYF.

The table lists this clone with a few counts. This is likely a read error, given that the CDR3 carries no conserved phenylalanine or tryptophan at its end. The rearrangement joins TRBV6-1 to TRBJ1-1; D gene ambiguous. CDR3 size: 14 residues. CDR1 is MNHNS, CDR2 SASEGT, per germline. The CDR3 sequence is CAGRRERDRTEAFS. DNA of the CDR3: TGTGCCGGCAGAAGGGAGAGGGATCGGACTGAAGCTTTCTCT.

This clone appeared a few times. J is TRBJ1-5 and V is TRBV6-2 or TRBV6-3; a weak D match, TRBD1 (5 bases). This CDR3 has 13 amino acids. The V and J ends lost 6 bases and 5 bases respectively, with 11 bases between them. In germline, CDR1 is MNHEY, CDR2 SVGEGT. CDR3 nucleotides: TGTGCCAGCAGATCTGACAGTCATCAGCCCCAGCATTTT. This encodes CASRSDSHQPQHF.

This clone came up a few times. The chain recombines TRBV27 with TRBJ2-2; TRBD2 matches 7 bases. V shed 5 bases and J 4 bases; nucleotides not matched to a gene: 13. Germline CDR1 and CDR2: MNHEY and SMNVEV (reference sequence). This CDR3 comprises 17 residues. CDR3 in amino acids: CASSPYGCGRGTGELFF. DNA of the CDR3: TGTGCCAGCAGTCCTTATGGGTGTGGGAGGGGCACCGGGGAGCTGTTTTTT.

The rearrangement links TRBV12-5 to TRBJ2-1; possible D gene TRBD1, 6 bases. The CDR3 contains 16 residues. Germline V gene data show CDR1 as LGHNT and CDR2 as FRNRAP. The V end lost 0 bases, the J end lost 8 bases, and 17 bases lay between the germline ends. The CDR3 DNA is TGTGCTAGTGGTTTGGTACAGGGTGAAGGTAGTGATGAGCAGTTCTTC. It codes for CASGLVQGEGSDEQFF.

This clone has just a few counts. CDR3 DNA: TGTGCCACCAGCAGAGTGGACAGGATCCTCGTGGAGCAGTACTTC. Encoded protein: CATSRVDRILVEQYF. V and J are TRBV15 and TRBJ2-7, with TRBD1 matching 7 bases. The junction had 10 bases not matched to a gene; V was cut back by 1 base and J by 7 bases. This CDR3 contains 15 residues. Germline V CDR1 and CDR2: LNHNV, YYDKDF (reference sequence).

The CDR3 reads CASSLRTDYEQYF. The CDR3 DNA is TGCGCCAGCAGCTTGCGTACCGACTACGAGCAGTACTTC. The chain uses TRBV5-1 and TRBJ2-7; D uncertain. CDR1 and CDR2 (germline): SGHRS, YFSETQ. CDR3 length equals 13 residues. The V end was cut by 1 base, the J end by 3 bases, with 8 bases between.